This TCR beta chain is drawn from a study of technical replicates of blood from several donors. The germline gives CDR1 SEHNR, CDR2 FQNEAQ (reference sequence). CDR3 length equals 16 residues. The V segment lost 5 bases and the J segment 4 bases; nucleotides outside the gene matches: 8. Generated by immunoSEQ multiplex PCR, the TCRdb table keeps only in-frame clones and is missing some. Of some 13,000 clones listed, around 95% were seen once; the top ten hold approximately 8%. The chain employs TRBV7-9 and TRBJ2-3; 11 bases line up with TRBD2. This receptor was identified in a human donor in good health. Sequencing used PBMCs. The DNA of the CDR3 is TGTGCCAGCAGCGGCCCCACTAGCGGGGGATCAGATACGCAGTATTTT. Residues: CASSGPTSGGSDTQYF.